This is a list of T cell receptor beta chains from one sample in a study of blood T cell repertoires in COVID-19. Repertoires were generated with immunoSEQ multiplex PCR, while TCRdb's copy carries only in-frame clones and drops some. In the table there are approximately 120,000 clones, 65% to 90% of which are singletons. The specimen was peripheral blood. These receptors were obtained from an elderly woman with active or convalescent COVID-19. The CDR3 runs from the conserved cysteine through the conserved F or W. The D gene is left open where the match is weak. Part of the rows lack a size; the others show once, few, many or a class for expanded clones.

>.|TRBV27|TRBD1|TRBJ2-7
CASRTGGSWEQYF
TGTGCCAGCAGGACAGGGGGCTCTTGGGAGCAGTACTTC
>.|TRBV27|.|TRBJ1-1
CASSLRGGTEAFF
TGTGCCAGCAGTTTAAGGGGTGGGACTGAAGCTTTCTTT
>.|TRBV5-1|.|TRBJ1-4
CASRGGVATNEKLFF
TGCGCCAGCAGGGGAGGGGTTGCAACTAATGAAAAACTGTTTTTT
>.|TRBV7-2|TRBD2|TRBJ2-5
CASSSHPLLLAGLTQYF
TGTGCCAGCAGCTCTCACCCACTTTTACTAGCGGGTCTGACCCAGTACTTC
>.|TRBV19|TRBD1|TRBJ2-7
CASTPSGTGSHEQYF
TGTGCCAGTACCCCGTCCGGGACAGGGAGCCACGAGCAGTACTTC
>once|TRBV6-5|TRBD1|TRBJ2-7
CASSPDRGLYEQYF
TGTGCCAGCAGTCCAGACAGGGGGCTCTACGAGCAGTACTTC
>.|TRBV6-2/TRBV6-3|.|TRBJ2-1
CASSYSRNTGNEQFF
TGTGCCAGCAGTTACTCTAGAAACACGGGCAATGAGCAGTTCTTC
>few|TRBV24-1|TRBD2|TRBJ2-5
CATSPGGVETQYF
TGTGCCACCAGCCCGGGAGGGGTAGAGACCCAGTACTTC
>.|TRBV3-1/TRBV3-2|.|TRBJ2-7
CASSQGLYEQYF
TGTGCCAGCAGCCAAGGGCTCTACGAGCAGTACTTC
>few|TRBV5-1|.|TRBJ1-5
CASSLVGRGDQPQHF
TGCGCCAGCAGCTTGGTCGGTCGCGGCGATCAGCCCCAGCATTTT
>.|TRBV27|TRBD2|TRBJ2-1
CASSFLGFGSGRANEQFF
TGTGCCAGCAGTTTCCTTGGGTTTGGTAGCGGGAGGGCCAATGAGCAGTTCTTC
>.|TRBV19|TRBD2|TRBJ2-7
CASSIGRLAGTYEQYF
TGTGCCAGTAGTATAGGGCGACTAGCGGGGACCTACGAGCAGTACTTC
>.|TRBV5-4|.|TRBJ2-2
CASKVRGSSGELFF
TGTGCCAGCAAGGTCCGGGGGAGCTCCGGGGAGCTGTTTTTT
>.|TRBV5-6|.|TRBJ2-4
CASSPGSKNIQYF
TGTGCCAGCAGCCCAGGATCCAAAAACATTCAGTACTTC
>.|TRBV3-1/TRBV3-2|.|TRBJ1-3
CASSQLYVGGSGNTIYF
TGTGCCAGCAGCCAACTCTATGTAGGGGGCTCTGGAAACACCATATATTTT
>.|TRBV4-2|TRBD1|TRBJ1-1
CASSHGTGSTEAFF
TGTGCCAGCAGCCACGGGACAGGGAGCACTGAAGCTTTCTTT
>.|TRBV6-6|TRBD1|TRBJ1-2
CASSRPRRDSYLYGYTF
TGTGCCAGCAGCCGACCCCGCCGGGACAGCTACCTCTATGGCTACACCTTC
>.|TRBV25-1|TRBD1|TRBJ2-3
CASSGTGIADTQYF
TGTGCCAGCAGTGGGACAGGGATAGCAGATACGCAGTATTTT
>.|TRBV24-1|TRBD2|TRBJ2-3
CATSERNSGITSTDTQYF
TGTGCCACCAGTGAAAGAAACAGCGGGATAACTAGCACAGATACGCAGTATTTT
>.|TRBV29-1|.|TRBJ1-4
CSVGGKGGAANEKLFF
TGCAGCGTTGGAGGGAAGGGTGGAGCAGCTAATGAAAAACTGTTTTTT
>.|TRBV10-3|.|TRBJ1-5
CATRLTEDNQPQHF
TGTGCCACCCGGCTGACAGAGGACAATCAGCCCCAGCATTTT
>.|TRBV5-1|.|TRBJ1-1
CASSFGAGTPNTEAFF
TGCGCCAGCAGCTTTGGGGCCGGGACACCGAACACTGAAGCTTTCTTT
>.|TRBV27|.|TRBJ1-1
CASSFRRVNTEAFF
TGTGCCAGCAGTTTCCGCAGGGTGAACACTGAAGCTTTCTTT
>once|TRBV19|TRBD1|TRBJ1-1
CASKYRTGVDTEAFF
TGTGCCAGTAAATATAGAACAGGGGTTGACACTGAAGCTTTCTTT
>.|TRBV2|TRBD2|TRBJ2-3
CASSEGAGGLDTQYF
TGTGCCAGCAGTGAGGGAGCGGGAGGGTTAGATACGCAGTATTTT
>.|TRBV10-3|.|TRBJ2-7
CAISLRTGLDEQYF
TGTGCCATCAGCTTACGAACAGGGTTGGACGAGCAGTACTTC
>.|TRBV5-6|.|TRBJ2-5
CASRVAAWETQYF
TGTGCCAGCAGGGTGGCGGCTTGGGAGACCCAGTACTTC
>.|TRBV28|TRBD1|TRBJ2-1
CASSSTGGSYNEQFF
TGTGCCAGCAGTTCTACAGGGGGATCCTACAATGAGCAGTTCTTC
>.|TRBV5-1|.|TRBJ2-2
CASSLSGNTGELFF
TGCGCCAGCAGCTTGTCGGGAAACACCGGGGAGCTGTTTTTT